This paragraph covers one TCR beta chain sequence. Its specificity is not known. This record comes from a study of a mutant IDH1 vaccine in newly diagnosed glioma. Across the study: Before enrollment, patients got radiotherapy alone, temozolomide alone, or mostly the combination.

This CDR3 contains 17 residues. V lost 4 bases, J lost 0 bases, and 7 bases stayed unmatched. Germline V lookup: CDR1 SGHDT, CDR2 YYEEEE. General study points: Apparently, pseudoprogression bore no relation to changes among the top peripheral T cell clonotypes.

Profiling relied on immunoSEQ multiplex PCR, and the TCRdb table lists in-frame clones only, not all of them. Here the sample spans 100,000 to 150,000 clones, over 75% being singletons. Time point of the sample: week 11, during vaccination. Vaccine doses each comprised 300 ug of mutant IDH1 20-mer peptide, with topical imiquimod. This chain uses TRBV5-6 with TRBJ2-6; TRBD1 aligns across 7 bases. Sequenced here: PBMCs, sampled from a glioma patient whose treatment included an IDH1 peptide vaccine. The TCR originated in a man aged 40-49 years with glioma. CDR3 bases: TGTGCCAGCAGCCAGGGACAGTCGCTCTCTGGGGCCAACGTCCTGACTTTC. This encodes CASSQGQSLSGANVLTF.